Sequencing of this T cell receptor (beta chain) was carried out in a study of response to subunit inactivated influenza vaccine. V was pared by 0 bases and J by 2 bases, with 11 bases between. The germline CDR1 and CDR2 sequences are LNHNV and YYDKDF (reference sequence). The CDR3 consists of 16 residues. Using its own MiXCR run on the RT-PCR reads, TCRdb lists one record per CDR3 protein. This table holds about 620,000 distinct CDR3 sequences, approximately 10% found once. This clonotype turned up a few times. These sequences were also reported in another study, on T cells expressing NK-cell markers. Per that paper: 5'RACE template switching with UMIs produced the TCR beta cDNA. The study sequenced eight donors, seven HCMV-seropositive and one seronegative.

This receptor was obtained from a man aged 50-59 years who received an inactivated influenza vaccine. Sequenced material: PBMCs from blood, taken on the day of vaccination. This rearrangement joins TRBV15 to TRBJ1-3; D uncertain. CDR3 amino acids: CATSREMGSTGNTIYF. The CDR3 nucleotides are TGTGCCACCAGCAGAGAAATGGGGTCAACTGGAAACACCATATATTTT.